This T cell receptor (beta chain) was sequenced during a study of blood T cell repertoires in COVID-19. Whole-study context: Sites in the United States, Italy and Spain provided acute and convalescent COVID-19 samples. Sample material is recorded as cDNA or gDNA derived from T cells, B-cell-depleted T cells, or PBMCs.

V lost 2 bases to trimming and J lost 6 bases; unmatched junction nucleotides: 5. The V gene's germline CDR1 is SGDLS and CDR2 YYNGEE. CDR3 size: 13 residues. Per the study methods: Amplification from reference gene primers served as the basis for estimated nucleated cell counts. Method: immunoSEQ multiplex PCR; TCRdb's copy keeps in-frame clones and lacks some. That table furnishes V, J and clone size, whereas the DNA furnished D and trimming. The sample consists of 95,000 to 150,000 clones, about 79% of them appearing once. The chain is built from TRBV9 and TRBJ2-7; 7 bases line up with TRBD1. This TCR came from a woman aged 65 to 85 with acute or convalescent COVID-19. The sequencing sample was made of peripheral blood. The CDR3 loop is CASSVRDSGEQYF. CDR3 in DNA: TGTGCCAGCAGCGTCCGGGACAGCGGCGAGCAGTACTTC.